The 5 T cell receptor beta chains listed next were all sequenced from one sample in a study of Ad26.COV2.S vaccination and SARS-CoV-2 variants. TCRdb keeps only in-frame clones here, not all; method: immunoSEQ multiplex PCR. The sample gives roughly 380,000 clones, about 85% of which show up once; roughly 3.5% is in the top ten. Treatment described: 15 to 20 received Ad26.COV2.S at low or high dose, single or two shots; 5 received placebo; per-sample allocation not given. Day 63 following the first vaccine or placebo injection was when the samples were taken. The specimen comprised peripheral blood, sampled in a trial of Ad26.COV2.S vaccine versus placebo. The receptors derive from a person aged 18-60 years who received the Ad26.COV2.S COVID-19 vaccine or a placebo.

This clone is a singleton in its sample. V gene TRBV12-3 or TRBV12-4 combines with J gene TRBJ2-7; the D is unclear. The CDR3 sequence is 13 residues long. Deletions cut 3 bases from V and 1 base from J, with 7 bases between. CDR3 residues: CASSFTLSYEQYF. CDR3 DNA: TGTGCCAGCAGTTTCACACTTTCCTACGAGCAGTACTTC.

The rearrangement links TRBV10-3 to TRBJ2-5; TRBD2 is a possible D gene (6 bases). Germline values: CDR1 ENHRY, CDR2 SYGVKD. The V and J ends lost 4 bases and 4 bases respectively, with 10 bases between them. The CDR3 sequence is 13 residues long. The CDR3 coding sequence is TGTGCCATCAGTGGCGGGGAGCGAGAGACCCAGTACTTC. As protein: CAISGGERETQYF.

This chain joins TRBV2 and TRBJ1-2, with D maybe TRBD1 (5 bases). Germline V gene data show CDR1 as SNHLY and CDR2 as FYNNEI. This CDR3 spans 14 amino acids. V was clipped by 2 bases and J by 4 bases, with 11 bases between them. The CDR3 region is CASSEQGESYGYTF. The DNA of the CDR3 is TGTGCCAGCAGTGAACAGGGAGAAAGCTATGGCTACACCTTC.

V usage is TRBV7-2 and J usage is TRBJ1-5; D is undetermined. The CDR3 is made up of 11 amino acids. With 5 bases removed from V and 9 bases from J, the gap between germline ends came to 8 bases. Per germline, CDR1 SGHTA and CDR2 FQGNSA. The CDR3 reads CASSPYPPQHF. CDR3 coding DNA: TGTGCCAGCAGCCCCTATCCGCCCCAGCATTTT.

This clone was counted between two and nine times. This chain uses TRBV6-5 with TRBJ1-2; D gene unclear. Per the germline V gene, CDR1 is MNHEY and CDR2 is SVGAGI. V was pared by 7 bases and J by 0 bases, with 15 bases between. The length of the CDR3 is 15 residues. The DNA for the CDR3 is TGTGCCAGCATCCTGGTGCACTCTTCTAACTATGGCTACACCTTC. It specifies CASILVHSSNYGYTF.